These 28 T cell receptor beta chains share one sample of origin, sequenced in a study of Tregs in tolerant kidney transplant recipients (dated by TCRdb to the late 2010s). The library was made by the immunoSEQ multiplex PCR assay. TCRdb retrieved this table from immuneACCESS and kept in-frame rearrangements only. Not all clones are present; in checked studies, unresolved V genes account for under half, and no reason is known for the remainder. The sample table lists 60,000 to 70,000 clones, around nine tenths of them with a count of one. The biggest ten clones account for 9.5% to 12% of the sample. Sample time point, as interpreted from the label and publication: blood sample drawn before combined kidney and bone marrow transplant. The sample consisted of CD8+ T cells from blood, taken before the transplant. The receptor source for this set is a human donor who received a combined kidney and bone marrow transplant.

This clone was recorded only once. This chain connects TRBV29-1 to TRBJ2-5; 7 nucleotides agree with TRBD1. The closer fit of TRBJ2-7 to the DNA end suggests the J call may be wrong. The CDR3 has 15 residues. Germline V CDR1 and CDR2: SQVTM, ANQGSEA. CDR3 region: CSVRSGQAYPNEQYF. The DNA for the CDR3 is TGCAGCGTTCGATCTGGACAGGCCTACCCTAACGAGCAGTACTTC.

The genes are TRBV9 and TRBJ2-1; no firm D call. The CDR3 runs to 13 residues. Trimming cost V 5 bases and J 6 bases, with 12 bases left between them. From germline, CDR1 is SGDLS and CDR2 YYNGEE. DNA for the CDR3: TGTGCCAGCAGAAACTATTCCGCCAATGAGCAGTTCTTC. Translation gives CASRNYSANEQFF.

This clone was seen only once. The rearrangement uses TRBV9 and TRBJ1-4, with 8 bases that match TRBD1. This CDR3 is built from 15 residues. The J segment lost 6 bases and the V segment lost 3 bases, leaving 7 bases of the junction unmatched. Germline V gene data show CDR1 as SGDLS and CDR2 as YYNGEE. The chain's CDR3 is CASSGTRGLDEKLFF. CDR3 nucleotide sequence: TGTGCCAGCAGCGGGACCAGGGGGCTGGATGAAAAACTGTTTTTT.

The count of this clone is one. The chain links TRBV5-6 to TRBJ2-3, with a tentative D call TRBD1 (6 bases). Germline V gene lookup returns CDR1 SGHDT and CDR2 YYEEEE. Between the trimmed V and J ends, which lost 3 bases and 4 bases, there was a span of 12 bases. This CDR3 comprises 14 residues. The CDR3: CASSSGQLPDTQYF. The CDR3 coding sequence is TGTGCCAGCAGCTCCGGACAGCTCCCAGATACGCAGTATTTT.

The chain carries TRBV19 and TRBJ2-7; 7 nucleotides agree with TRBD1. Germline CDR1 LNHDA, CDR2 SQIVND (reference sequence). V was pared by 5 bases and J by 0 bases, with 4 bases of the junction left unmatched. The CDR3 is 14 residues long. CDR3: CASSFGTASYEQYF. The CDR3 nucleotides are TGTGCCAGTAGTTTCGGGACAGCCTCCTACGAGCAGTACTTC.

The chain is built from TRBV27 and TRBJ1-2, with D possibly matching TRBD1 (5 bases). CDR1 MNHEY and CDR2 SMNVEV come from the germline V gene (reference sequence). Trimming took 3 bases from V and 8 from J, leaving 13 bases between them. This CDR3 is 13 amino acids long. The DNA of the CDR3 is TGTGCCAGCAGTTTTAGTCAGGGTCTGGGCTACACCTTC. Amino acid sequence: CASSFSQGLGYTF.

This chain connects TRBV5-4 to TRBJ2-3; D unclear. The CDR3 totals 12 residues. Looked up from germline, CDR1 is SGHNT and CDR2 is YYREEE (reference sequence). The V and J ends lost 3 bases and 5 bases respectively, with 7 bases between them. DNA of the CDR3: TGTGCCAGCAGCTCTTCGGGAGATACGCAGTATTTT. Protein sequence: CASSSSGDTQYF.

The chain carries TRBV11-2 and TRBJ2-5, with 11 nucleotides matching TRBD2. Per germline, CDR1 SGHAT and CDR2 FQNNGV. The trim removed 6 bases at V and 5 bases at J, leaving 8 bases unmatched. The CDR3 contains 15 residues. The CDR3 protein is CASSRTGTSGETQYF. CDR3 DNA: TGTGCCAGCAGTCGGACCGGGACTAGCGGCGAGACCCAGTACTTC.

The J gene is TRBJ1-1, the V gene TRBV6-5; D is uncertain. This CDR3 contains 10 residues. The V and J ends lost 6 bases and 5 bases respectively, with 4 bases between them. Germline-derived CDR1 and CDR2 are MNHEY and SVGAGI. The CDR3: CASRQTEAFF. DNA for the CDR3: TGTGCCAGCAGACAGACTGAAGCTTTCTTT.

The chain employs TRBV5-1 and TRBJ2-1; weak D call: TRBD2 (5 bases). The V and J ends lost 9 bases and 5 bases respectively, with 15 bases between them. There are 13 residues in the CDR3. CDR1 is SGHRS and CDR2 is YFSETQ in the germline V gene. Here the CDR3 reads CANQRVQHNEQFF. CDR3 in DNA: TGCGCCAACCAGAGGGTACAACACAATGAGCAGTTCTTC.

The CDR3 nucleotides read TGTGCCAGCAGCCCGGACTTCTACACAGATACGCAGTATTTT. As protein: CASSPDFYTDTQYF. The chain couples TRBV7-9 to TRBJ2-3; D is perhaps TRBD2 (5 bases). CDR1 is SEHNR, CDR2 FQNEAQ, per germline (reference sequence). The CDR3 extends over 14 amino acids. With 5 bases removed from V and 2 bases from J, the gap between germline ends came to 11 bases.

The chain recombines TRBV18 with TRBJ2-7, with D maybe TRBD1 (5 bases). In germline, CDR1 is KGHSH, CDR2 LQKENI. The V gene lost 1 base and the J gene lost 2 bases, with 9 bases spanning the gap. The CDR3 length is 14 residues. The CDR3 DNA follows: TGTGCCAGCTCACCACGGGGCAGGACCTACGAGCAGTACTTC. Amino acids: CASSPRGRTYEQYF.

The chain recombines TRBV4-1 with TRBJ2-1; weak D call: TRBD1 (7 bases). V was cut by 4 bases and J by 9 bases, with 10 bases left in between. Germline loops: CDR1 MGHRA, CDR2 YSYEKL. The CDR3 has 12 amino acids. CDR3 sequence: CASSPRGAEQFF. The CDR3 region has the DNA TGCGCCAGCAGCCCCAGGGGGGCTGAGCAGTTCTTC.

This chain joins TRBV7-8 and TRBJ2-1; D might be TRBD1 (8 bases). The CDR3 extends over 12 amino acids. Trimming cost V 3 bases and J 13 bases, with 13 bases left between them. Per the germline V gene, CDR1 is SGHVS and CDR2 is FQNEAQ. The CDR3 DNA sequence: TGTGCCAGCAGCTTGACAGGGGAGGGACAGTTCTTC. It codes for CASSLTGEGQFF.

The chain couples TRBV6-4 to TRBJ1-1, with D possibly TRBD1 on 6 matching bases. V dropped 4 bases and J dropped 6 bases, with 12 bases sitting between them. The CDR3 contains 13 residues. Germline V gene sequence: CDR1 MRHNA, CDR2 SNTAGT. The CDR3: CASSGIPGAEAFF. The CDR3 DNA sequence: TGTGCCAGCAGTGGTATTCCAGGGGCTGAAGCTTTCTTT.

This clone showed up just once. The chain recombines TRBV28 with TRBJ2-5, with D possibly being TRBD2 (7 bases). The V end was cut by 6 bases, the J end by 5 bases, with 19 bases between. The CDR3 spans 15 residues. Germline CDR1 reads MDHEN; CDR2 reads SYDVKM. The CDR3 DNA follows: TGTGCCAGCAGCAGCGGACAGTTTAGCGGGGAGACCCAGTACTTC. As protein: CASSSGQFSGETQYF.

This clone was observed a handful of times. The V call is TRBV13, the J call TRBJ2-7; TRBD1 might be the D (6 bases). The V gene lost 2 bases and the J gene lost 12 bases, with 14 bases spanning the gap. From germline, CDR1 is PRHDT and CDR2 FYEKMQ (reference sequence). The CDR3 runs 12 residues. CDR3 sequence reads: CASSLRGLGPYF. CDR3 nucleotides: TGTGCCAGCAGCTTAAGGGGGTTAGGCCCGTACTTC.

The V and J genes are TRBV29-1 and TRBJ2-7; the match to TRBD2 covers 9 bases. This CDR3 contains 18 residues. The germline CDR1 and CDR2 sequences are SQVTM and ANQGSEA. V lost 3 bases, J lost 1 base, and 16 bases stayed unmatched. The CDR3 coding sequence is TGCAGCGTTGAGGCGGCGGGAGGGCCAGAAGACGTATCCTACGAGCAGTACTTC. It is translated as CSVEAAGGPEDVSYEQYF.

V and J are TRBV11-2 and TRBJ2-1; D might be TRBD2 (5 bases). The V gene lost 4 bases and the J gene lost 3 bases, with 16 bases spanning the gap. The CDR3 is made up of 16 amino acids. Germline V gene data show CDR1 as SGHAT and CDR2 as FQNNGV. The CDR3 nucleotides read TGTGCCAGCAGCTCCGGTTTAAGCGGTATCTACAATGAGCAGTTCTTC. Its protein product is CASSSGLSGIYNEQFF.

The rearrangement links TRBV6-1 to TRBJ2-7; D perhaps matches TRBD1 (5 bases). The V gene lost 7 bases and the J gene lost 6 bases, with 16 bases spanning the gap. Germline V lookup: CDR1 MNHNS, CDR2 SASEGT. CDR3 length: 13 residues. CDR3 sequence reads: CASNSLGAFEQYF. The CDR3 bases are TGTGCCAGCAACTCGTTAGGGGCTTTCGAGCAGTACTTC.

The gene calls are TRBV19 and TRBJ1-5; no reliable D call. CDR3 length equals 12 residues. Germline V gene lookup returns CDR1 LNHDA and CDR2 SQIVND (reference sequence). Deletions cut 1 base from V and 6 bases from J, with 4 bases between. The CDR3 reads CASSIAGQPQHF. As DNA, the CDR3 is TGTGCCAGTAGTATAGCGGGTCAGCCCCAGCATTTT. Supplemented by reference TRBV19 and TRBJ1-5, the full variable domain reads DGGITQSPKYLFRKEGQNVTLSCEQNLNHDAMYWYRQDPGQGLRLIYYSQIVNDFQKGDIAEGYSVSREKKESFPLTVTSAQKNPTAFYLCASSIAGQPQHFGDGTRLSIL.

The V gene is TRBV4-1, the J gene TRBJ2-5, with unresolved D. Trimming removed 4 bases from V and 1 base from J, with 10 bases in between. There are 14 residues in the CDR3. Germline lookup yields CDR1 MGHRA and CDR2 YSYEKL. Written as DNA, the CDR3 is TGCGCCAGCAGCCGAAACCAGCGCCAAGAGACCCAGTACTTC. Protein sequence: CASSRNQRQETQYF.

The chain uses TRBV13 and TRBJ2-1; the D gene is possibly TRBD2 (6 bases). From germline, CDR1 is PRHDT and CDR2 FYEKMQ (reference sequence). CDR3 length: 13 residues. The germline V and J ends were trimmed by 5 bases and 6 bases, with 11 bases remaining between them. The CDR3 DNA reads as TGTGCCAGCAGCCTCCGGGACTTCAATGAGCAGTTCTTC. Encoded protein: CASSLRDFNEQFF.

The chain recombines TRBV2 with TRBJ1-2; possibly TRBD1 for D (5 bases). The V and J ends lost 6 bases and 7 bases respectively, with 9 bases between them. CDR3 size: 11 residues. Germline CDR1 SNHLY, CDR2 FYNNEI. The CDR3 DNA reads TGTGCCAGCAGGGGGCTCGGTGGCTACACCTTC. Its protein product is CASRGLGGYTF.

CDR3 nucleotides: TGCGCCAGCAGCTTAGAGGGAAACACTGAAGCTTTCTTT. It specifies CASSLEGNTEAFF. The rearrangement joins TRBV5-1 to TRBJ1-1; D remains ambiguous. Germline V gene data show CDR1 as SGHRS and CDR2 as YFSETQ. This CDR3 spans 13 amino acids. Trimming removed 2 bases from V and 2 bases from J, with 7 bases in between.

CDR3 nucleotides: TGTGCCAGCAGCGCCCCACTAGCGGGAGGGTGGTCGGAGACCCAGTACTTC. This translates into CASSAPLAGGWSETQYF. The V call is TRBV9, the J call TRBJ2-5; 13 bases are shared with TRBD2. V was clipped by 3 bases and J by 5 bases; unmatched bases: 10. The CDR3 is 17 amino acids. Germline lookup yields CDR1 SGDLS and CDR2 YYNGEE.

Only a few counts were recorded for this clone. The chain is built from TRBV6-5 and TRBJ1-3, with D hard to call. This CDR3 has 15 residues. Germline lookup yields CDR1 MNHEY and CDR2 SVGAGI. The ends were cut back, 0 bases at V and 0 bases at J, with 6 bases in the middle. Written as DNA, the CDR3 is TGTGCCAGCAGTTACTCTCTGAGCTCTGGAAACACCATATATTTT. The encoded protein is CASSYSLSSGNTIYF.

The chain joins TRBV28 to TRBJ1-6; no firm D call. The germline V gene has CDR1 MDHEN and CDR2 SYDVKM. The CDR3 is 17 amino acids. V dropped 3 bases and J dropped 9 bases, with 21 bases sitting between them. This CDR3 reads CASSFPSGRPRSSPLHF. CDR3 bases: TGTGCCAGCAGTTTCCCCTCTGGTAGGCCTCGGAGTTCACCCCTCCACTTT.